This T cell receptor (beta chain) was captured in a study of shared clonotypes between healthy human individuals. General study results and limits: Clonotype sharing across donors was expected to vary with sequencing depth.

Note on this clone: Its antigen is not identified.

Researchers drew on around 83 million PBMCs for genomic DNA from unsorted samples. This CDR3 is 17 amino acids long. V was pared by 5 bases and J by 4 bases, with 12 bases of the junction left unmatched. Germline assignment: CDR1 SGHVS and CDR2 FQNEAQ. Unsorted PBMC DNA sequencing spanned ten immunoSEQ deep assay plates. In the original processing: Without quality scores, immunoSEQ junctional reads could not be filtered like full-length reads. Profiling relied on immunoSEQ multiplex PCR, and the TCRdb table lists in-frame clones only, not all of them. V, J and clone size were drawn from that table, and D and trimming were deduced from the DNA. The data show about 490,000 clones, 60% to 85% seen once.

Sample: PBMCs. The sequence came from a woman in her forties in good health. Some clones in this sample may be carry-over from other donors' samples. V usage is TRBV7-8 and J usage is TRBJ2-1, with 9 bases matching TRBD1. DNA of the CDR3: TGTGCCAGCAGCCAGAGCGCAACAGGGGGCGCATACAATGAGCAGTTCTTC. It encodes CASSQSATGGAYNEQFF.